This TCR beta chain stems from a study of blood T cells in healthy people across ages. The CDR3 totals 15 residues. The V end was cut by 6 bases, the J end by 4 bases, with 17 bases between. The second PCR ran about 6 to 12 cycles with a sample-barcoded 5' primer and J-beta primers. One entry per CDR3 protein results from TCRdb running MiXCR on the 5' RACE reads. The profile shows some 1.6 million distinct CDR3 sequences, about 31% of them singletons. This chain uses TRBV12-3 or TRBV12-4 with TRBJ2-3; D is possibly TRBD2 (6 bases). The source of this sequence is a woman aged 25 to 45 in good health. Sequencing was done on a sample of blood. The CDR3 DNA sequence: TGTGCCAGCAGCAAGGAGGGCGTTAGTGCAGATACGCAGTATTTT. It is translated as CASSKEGVSADTQYF.